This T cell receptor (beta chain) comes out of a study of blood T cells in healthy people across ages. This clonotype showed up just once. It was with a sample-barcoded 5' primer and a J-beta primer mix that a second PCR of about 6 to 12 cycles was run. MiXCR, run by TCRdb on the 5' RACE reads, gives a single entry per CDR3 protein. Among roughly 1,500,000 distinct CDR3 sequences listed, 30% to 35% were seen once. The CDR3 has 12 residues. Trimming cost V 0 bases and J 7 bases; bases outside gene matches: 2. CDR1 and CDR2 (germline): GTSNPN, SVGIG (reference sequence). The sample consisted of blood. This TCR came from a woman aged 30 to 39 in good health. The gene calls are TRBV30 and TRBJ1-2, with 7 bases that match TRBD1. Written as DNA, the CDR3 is TGTGCCTGGAGTGTACAGGGGACTGGCTACACCTTC. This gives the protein CAWSVQGTGYTF. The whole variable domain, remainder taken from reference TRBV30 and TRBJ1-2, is SQTIHQWPATLVQPVGSPLSLECTVEGTSNPNLYWYRQAAGRGLQLLFYSVGIGQISSEVPQNLSASRPQDRQFILSSKKLLLSDSGFYLCAWSVQGTGYTFGSGTRLTVV.